This passage covers 24 T cell receptor beta chains from one sample sequenced in a study of OX40 agonist ivuxolimab in advanced cancers. Clones were sequenced by immunoSEQ multiplex PCR, and TCRdb holds only the in-frame ones, with some missing. The table has roughly 71,000 clones, over 80% seen once. The starting material was CD4+ or CD8+ T cells sorted from blood, obtained in a trial of the OX40 agonist ivuxolimab. All receptors derive from an adult with an advanced solid tumor such as melanoma, head and neck, liver or kidney cancer.

The V gene is TRBV7-2, the J gene TRBJ2-5; D perhaps matches TRBD2 (6 bases). Deletions cut 7 bases from V and 5 bases from J, with 26 bases between. The CDR3 has 17 residues. The germline gives CDR1 SGHTA, CDR2 FQGNSA. CDR3 region: CASTPKHVYNGGETQYF. The CDR3 coding sequence is TGTGCCAGCACCCCAAAGCACGTGTACAATGGAGGGGAGACCCAGTACTTC.

The V gene is TRBV19, the J gene TRBJ2-2; D perhaps matches TRBD1 (5 bases). Trimming left V 6 bases short and J 0 bases short, with 8 bases between. Germline assignment: CDR1 LNHDA and CDR2 SQIVND (reference sequence). The CDR3 runs to 14 residues. CDR3 nucleotides: TGTGCCAGTAGACAAGGGGCGAACACCGGGGAGCTGTTTTTT. Translated: CASRQGANTGELFF.

This chain connects TRBV5-1 to TRBJ2-2; TRBD2 matches at 9 bases. Germline-derived CDR1 and CDR2 are SGHRS and YFSETQ. The CDR3 runs to 16 residues. The trim removed 4 bases at V and 0 bases at J, leaving 4 bases unmatched. The CDR3 region is CASSVRLAANTGELFF. In nucleotides, the CDR3 is TGCGCCAGCAGCGTCCGACTAGCGGCGAACACCGGGGAGCTGTTTTTT.

The V and J genes are TRBV6-6 and TRBJ2-3; 9 positions agree with TRBD2. J lost 0 bases, V lost 6 bases, and 7 bases had no gene match. Germline V gene lookup returns CDR1 MNHNY and CDR2 SVGAGI (reference sequence). The CDR3 is 16 residues long. CDR3 bases: TGTGCCAGCAGCCGACAGCGGGGGGCTAGCACAGATACGCAGTATTTT. It is translated as CASSRQRGASTDTQYF.

V usage is TRBV7-9 and J usage is TRBJ2-5; D unclear. The CDR3 is 12 amino acids. Deletions cut 4 bases from V and 3 bases from J, with 6 bases between. Germline lookup yields CDR1 SEHNR and CDR2 FQNEAQ (reference sequence). The CDR3 DNA is TGTGCCAGCAGCTCCACAAAAGAGACCCAGTACTTC. Translated, it gives CASSSTKETQYF.

This clone was detected once. The chain is built from TRBV6-5 and TRBJ1-4; D remains unclear. Trimming removed 2 bases at V and 0 bases at J, with 4 bases between. Germline V gene data show CDR1 as MNHEY and CDR2 as SVGAGI. CDR3 length: 14 amino acids. The CDR3 sequence: CASSYRTTNEKLFF. CDR3 in DNA: TGTGCCAGCAGTTACAGAACAACTAATGAAAAACTGTTTTTT.

The sample holds a few counts of this clone. As the CDR3 is not closed by the conserved phenylalanine or tryptophan, this likely results from a read error. It is unclear where the CDR3 begins or ends on the DNA, so no DNA is shown, and the CDR3 is as TCRdb lists it. The rearrangement links TRBV6-1 to TRBJ1-6. The CDR3 is made up of 11 amino acids, end residues included. Germline-derived CDR1 and CDR2 are MNHNS and SASEGT. The CDR3 region is CASSEARDLAV.

The rearrangement uses TRBV5-1 and TRBJ2-1, with 12 bases identical to TRBD2. The length of the CDR3 is 18 residues. CDR1 is SGHRS, CDR2 YFSETQ, per germline. The V gene end was trimmed by 2 bases and the J gene end by 7 bases; junction bases not matched to a gene: 13. The CDR3 bases are TGCGCCAGCAGCTTCCTAGCGGGAGGGCTGACAAGGGTGAATGAGCAGTTCTTC. Amino acid sequence: CASSFLAGGLTRVNEQFF.

This sequence joins TRBV5-1 and TRBJ2-3; TRBD1 might be the D (5 bases). CDR1 and CDR2 (germline): SGHRS, YFSETQ. Between the trimmed V and J ends, which lost 0 bases and 4 bases, there was a span of 9 bases. This CDR3 is built from 14 residues. CDR3 sequence (DNA): TGCGCCAGCAGCTTGGAGGGGTTTGCAGATACGCAGTATTTT. It is translated as CASSLEGFADTQYF.

The chain links TRBV19 to TRBJ1-2; maybe TRBD1 (5 bases). The germline V gene has CDR1 LNHDA and CDR2 SQIVND (reference sequence). The CDR3 extends over 16 amino acids. V was shortened by 4 bases and J by 7 bases, with 22 bases between the two germline ends. CDR3 DNA sequence: TGTGCCAGTAGTACTCGCGAGTCTCCTCGGGGGGGTGGCTACACCTTC. It is translated as CASSTRESPRGGGYTF. The variable domain in full, with the rest retrieved from reference TRBV19 and TRBJ1-2, is DGGITQSPKYLFRKEGQNVTLSCEQNLNHDAMYWYRQDPGQGLRLIYYSQIVNDFQKGDIAEGYSVSREKKESFPLTVTSAQKNPTAFYLCASSTRESPRGGGYTFGSGTRLTVV.

The genes are TRBV25-1 and TRBJ1-4; the D gene is possibly TRBD1 (5 bases). Germline values: CDR1 MGHDK, CDR2 SYGVNS. The CDR3 contains 17 residues. V shed 0 bases and J shed 4 bases, with 15 bases lying between them. In DNA, the CDR3 is TGTGCCAGCAGTGAATATTCGTACCAGGGTGATAATGAAAAACTGTTTTTT. Its translation: CASSEYSYQGDNEKLFF.

This chain uses TRBV5-5 with TRBJ2-7, with D maybe TRBD1 (5 bases). The CDR3 has 13 residues. Germline V lookup: CDR1 SGHKS, CDR2 YYEKEE (reference sequence). V lost 2 bases, J lost 6 bases, and 12 bases lay in between. CDR3 sequence reads: CASSFQGMSEQYF. In DNA, the CDR3 is TGTGCCAGCAGCTTTCAGGGAATGAGCGAGCAGTACTTC. Filled out from reference TRBV5-5 and TRBJ2-7, the complete variable domain reads DAGVTQSPTHLIKTRGQQVTLRCSPISGHKSVSWYQQVLGQGPQFIFQYYEKEERGRGNFPDRFSARQFPNYSSELNVNALLLGDSALYLCASSFQGMSEQYFGPGTRLTVT.

The chain uses TRBV2 and TRBJ2-2, with 11 bases identical to TRBD2. The germline V gene has CDR1 SNHLY and CDR2 FYNNEI. CDR3 length: 16 amino acids. The trim removed 10 bases at V and 3 bases at J, leaving 10 bases unmatched. Here the CDR3 reads CATNGLAGLYTGELFF. CDR3 nucleotide sequence: TGTGCCACCAACGGACTAGCGGGTCTTTACACCGGGGAGCTGTTTTTT.

V usage is TRBV11-2 and J usage is TRBJ1-2; no clear D gene. Trimming cost V 4 bases and J 1 base, with 13 bases left between them. The CDR3 has 15 amino acids. Germline V gene lookup returns CDR1 SGHAT and CDR2 FQNNGV. In DNA form, the CDR3 reads TGTGCCAGCAGCTCCCGCGGAGGTCTTAACTATGGCTACACCTTC. It yields the protein CASSSRGGLNYGYTF.

This sequence joins TRBV7-2 and TRBJ2-3; unclear D gene. CDR3 size: 13 residues. Trimming stripped 3 bases from V and 6 bases from J, with 10 bases between. Germline CDR1 SGHTA, CDR2 FQGNSA. The CDR3 DNA sequence: TGTGCCAGCAGCTTGGGCCCAGAGGATACGCAGTATTTT. It encodes CASSLGPEDTQYF.

The CDR3 DNA reads as TGTGCCAGCAGTTTAGAAATCGACAGGGGCTACGAGCAGTACTTC. It encodes CASSLEIDRGYEQYF. V usage is TRBV27 and J usage is TRBJ2-7; 8 bases match TRBD1. The germline CDR1 and CDR2 sequences are MNHEY and SMNVEV (reference sequence). The CDR3 sequence is 15 residues long. The V segment lost 2 bases and the J segment 3 bases; nucleotides outside the gene matches: 6.

The V call is TRBV18, the J call TRBJ2-7, with TRBD1 matching over 9 bases. J gave up 5 bases and V 5 bases, and 7 bases lay outside the gene matches. Germline values: CDR1 KGHSH, CDR2 LQKENI. CDR3 size: 14 residues. The CDR3, as DNA: TGTGCCAGCTCAGCCGGGACAGGGTCCCACGAGCAGTACTTC. Translated: CASSAGTGSHEQYF.

This clone was found a few times. This chain connects TRBV18 to TRBJ2-7, with 10 bases that match TRBD1. This CDR3 has 15 amino acids. Germline CDR1 and CDR2: KGHSH and LQKENI. J was trimmed by 2 bases and V by 3 bases; bases with no gene match: 4. CDR3 coding DNA: TGTGCCAGCTCACCGGGACAGGGGTTTCCCTACGAGCAGTACTTC. Amino acids: CASSPGQGFPYEQYF.

The rearrangement links TRBV28 to TRBJ2-6; tentative D call: TRBD2 (7 bases). CDR3 length: 18 amino acids. Germline V gives CDR1 MDHEN, CDR2 SYDVKM. Trimming left V 7 bases short and J 0 bases short, with 19 bases between. CDR3 protein: CASNQPGGPRSGANVLTF. The CDR3 nucleotides read TGTGCCAGCAACCAACCCGGGGGGCCTCGCTCTGGGGCCAACGTCCTGACTTTC.

The chain uses TRBV5-6 and TRBJ1-5; D might be TRBD1 (5 bases). This CDR3 is 14 amino acids long. Trimming took off 3 bases at V and 7 bases at J, with 14 bases between the two ends. CDR1 SGHDT and CDR2 YYEEEE come from the germline V gene. Here the CDR3 reads CASSSRGRDQPQHF. CDR3 sequence (DNA): TGTGCCAGCAGCTCCCGGGGGAGGGACCAGCCCCAGCATTTT. Based on the CDR3 plus reference TRBV5-6 and TRBJ1-5, the full variable domain is DAGVTQSPTHLIKTRGQQVTLRCSPKSGHDTVSWYQQALGQGPQFIFQYYEEEERQRGNFPDRFSGHQFPNYSSELNVNALLLGDSALYLCASSSRGRDQPQHFGDGTRLSIL.

The table lists this clone with a few counts. The chain carries TRBV14 and TRBJ2-5; D perhaps matches TRBD1 (5 bases). CDR3 length equals 13 residues. Trimming took off 1 base at V and 5 bases at J, with 8 bases between the two ends. Germline CDR1 reads SGHDN; CDR2 reads FVKESK. DNA for the CDR3: TGTGCCAGCAGCCAAGTTGGGGCGGAGACCCAGTACTTC. It codes for CASSQVGAETQYF.

CDR3 sequence (DNA): TGCGCCAGCAGCCCGGGGGCGGGGTACGAGCAGTACTTC. Encoded protein: CASSPGAGYEQYF. V and J are TRBV5-1 and TRBJ2-7; possibly TRBD1 or TRBD2 for D (6 bases each). Deletions cut 4 bases from V and 4 bases from J, with 12 bases between. The CDR3 is 13 residues long. Germline-derived CDR1 and CDR2 are SGHRS and YFSETQ.

The chain couples TRBV11-2 to TRBJ1-3; D ambiguous. Germline V lookup: CDR1 SGHAT, CDR2 FQNNGV. The CDR3 loop spans 14 amino acids. V lost 5 bases to trimming and J lost 4 bases, with 12 bases between them. The DNA of the CDR3 is TGTGCCAGCAGCATTGGAGGCCAAGGAAACACCATATATTTT. Encoded protein: CASSIGGQGNTIYF.

This chain joins TRBV5-1 and TRBJ1-5; a weak D match, TRBD1 (6 bases). V gave up 4 bases and J gave up 4 bases, with 15 bases separating them. The CDR3 consists of 15 residues. The germline CDR1 and CDR2 sequences are SGHRS and YFSETQ. CDR3 bases: TGCGCCAGCAGCGCAGGGGCTGGAAGTAATCAGCCCCAGCATTTT. Amino acid sequence: CASSAGAGSNQPQHF.